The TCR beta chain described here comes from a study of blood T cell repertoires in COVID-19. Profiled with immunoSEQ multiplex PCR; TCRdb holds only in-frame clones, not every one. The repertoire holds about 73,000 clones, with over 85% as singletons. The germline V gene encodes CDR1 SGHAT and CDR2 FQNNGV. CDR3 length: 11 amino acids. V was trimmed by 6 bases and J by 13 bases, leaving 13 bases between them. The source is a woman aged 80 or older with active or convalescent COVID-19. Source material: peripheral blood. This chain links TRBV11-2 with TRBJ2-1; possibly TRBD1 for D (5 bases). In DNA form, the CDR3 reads TGTGCCAGCAGGTCAGGGCCTTCACAGTTCTTC. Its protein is CASRSGPSQFF.